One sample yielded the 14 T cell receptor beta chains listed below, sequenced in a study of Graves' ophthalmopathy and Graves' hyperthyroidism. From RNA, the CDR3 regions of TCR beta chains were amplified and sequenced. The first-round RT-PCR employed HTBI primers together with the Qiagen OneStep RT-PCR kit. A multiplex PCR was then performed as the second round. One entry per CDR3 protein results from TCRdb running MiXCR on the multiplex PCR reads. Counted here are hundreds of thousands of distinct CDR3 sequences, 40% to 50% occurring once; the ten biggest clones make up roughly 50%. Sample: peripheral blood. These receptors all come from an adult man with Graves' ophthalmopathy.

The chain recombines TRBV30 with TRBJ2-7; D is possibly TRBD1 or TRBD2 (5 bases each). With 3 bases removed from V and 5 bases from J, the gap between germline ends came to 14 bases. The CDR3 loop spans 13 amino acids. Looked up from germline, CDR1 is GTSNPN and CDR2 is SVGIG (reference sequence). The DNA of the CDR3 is TGTGCCTGGAGCCAGCGGATGGGGGACGAGCAGTACTTC. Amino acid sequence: CAWSQRMGDEQYF.

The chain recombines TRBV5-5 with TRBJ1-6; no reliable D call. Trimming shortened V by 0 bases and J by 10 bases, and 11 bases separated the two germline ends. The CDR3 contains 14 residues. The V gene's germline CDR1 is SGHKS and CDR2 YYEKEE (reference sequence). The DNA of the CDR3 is TGTGCCAGCAGCTTGGAGTCTTCGAGATCACCCCTCCACTTT. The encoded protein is CASSLESSRSPLHF.

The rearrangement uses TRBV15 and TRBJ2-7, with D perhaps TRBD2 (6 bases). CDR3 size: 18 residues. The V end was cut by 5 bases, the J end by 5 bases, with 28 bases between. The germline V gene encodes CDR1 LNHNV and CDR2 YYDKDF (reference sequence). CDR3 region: CATSPAGARAGTVNEQYF. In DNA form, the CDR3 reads TGTGCCACCAGCCCCGCTGGGGCCAGGGCGGGGACTGTGAACGAGCAGTACTTC.

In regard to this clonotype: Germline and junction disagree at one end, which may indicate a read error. The CDR3 protein is CASSPVYRGPRGYTF. The CDR3 DNA reads as TGTGCTAGCAGCCCCGTGTACAGGGGCCCCCGCGGCTACACCTTC. V usage is TRBV7-3 and J usage is TRBJ1-2; 7 bases are shared with TRBD1. Germline CDR1 SGHTA, CDR2 FQGTGA. The CDR3 is 15 amino acids.

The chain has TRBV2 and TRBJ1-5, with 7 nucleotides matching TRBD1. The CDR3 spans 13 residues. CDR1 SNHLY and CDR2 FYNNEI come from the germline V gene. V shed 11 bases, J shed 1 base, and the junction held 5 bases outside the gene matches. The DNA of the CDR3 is TGTGCCGGGACAGTAGACAGCAATCAGCCCCAGCATTTT. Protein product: CAGTVDSNQPQHF.

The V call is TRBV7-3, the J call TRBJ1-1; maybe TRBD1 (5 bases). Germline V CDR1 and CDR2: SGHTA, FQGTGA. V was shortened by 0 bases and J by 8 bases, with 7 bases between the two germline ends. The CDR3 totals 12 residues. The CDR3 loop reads CASSLTGQEAFF. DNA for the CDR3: TGTGCCAGCAGCTTAACGGGGCAGGAAGCTTTCTTT.

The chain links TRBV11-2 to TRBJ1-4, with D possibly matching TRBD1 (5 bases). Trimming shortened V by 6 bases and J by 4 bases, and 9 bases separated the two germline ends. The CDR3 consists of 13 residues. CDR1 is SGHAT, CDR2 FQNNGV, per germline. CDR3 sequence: CASRGRINEKLFF. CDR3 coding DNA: TGTGCCAGCAGGGGACGTATTAATGAAAAACTGTTTTTT.

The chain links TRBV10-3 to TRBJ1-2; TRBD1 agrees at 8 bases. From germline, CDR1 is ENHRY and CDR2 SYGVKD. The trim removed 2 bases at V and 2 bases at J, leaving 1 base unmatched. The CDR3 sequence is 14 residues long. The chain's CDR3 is CAISEDRGNYGYTF. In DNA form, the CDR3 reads TGTGCCATCAGTGAGGACAGGGGCAACTATGGCTACACCTTC.

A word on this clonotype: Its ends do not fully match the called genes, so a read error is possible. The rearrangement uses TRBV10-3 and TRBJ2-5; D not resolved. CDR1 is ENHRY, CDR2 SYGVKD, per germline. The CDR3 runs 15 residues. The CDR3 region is CASSEALSIQETQYF. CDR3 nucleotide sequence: TGTGCCAGCAGTGAAGCTTTAAGTATCCAAGAGACCCAGTACTTC.

CDR3 amino acids: CASSRQGEPQHF. CDR3 DNA sequence: TGTGCCAGTAGTAGACAGGGAGAGCCCCAGCATTTT. The rearrangement links TRBV19 to TRBJ1-5; 7 nucleotides line up with TRBD1. Germline lookup yields CDR1 LNHDA and CDR2 SQIVND (reference sequence). J lost 8 bases, V lost 4 bases, and 2 bases had no gene match. The CDR3 has 12 residues.

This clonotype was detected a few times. The CDR3 is CASSLPSSLANEQYF. The CDR3 DNA is TGCGCCAGCAGCCTTCCCTCCTCACTAGCGAACGAGCAGTACTTC. The V and J genes are TRBV4-1 and TRBJ2-7, with TRBD2 identical over 7 bases. Germline values: CDR1 MGHRA, CDR2 YSYEKL. V lost 4 bases and J lost 5; bases outside the gene matches: 11. The CDR3 runs 15 residues.

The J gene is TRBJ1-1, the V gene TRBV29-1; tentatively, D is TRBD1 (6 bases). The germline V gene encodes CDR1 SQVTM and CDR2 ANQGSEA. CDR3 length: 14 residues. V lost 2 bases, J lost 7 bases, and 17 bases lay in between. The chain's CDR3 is CSVEPTGILNEAFF. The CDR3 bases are TGCAGCGTTGAACCCACAGGGATACTGAATGAAGCTTTCTTT.

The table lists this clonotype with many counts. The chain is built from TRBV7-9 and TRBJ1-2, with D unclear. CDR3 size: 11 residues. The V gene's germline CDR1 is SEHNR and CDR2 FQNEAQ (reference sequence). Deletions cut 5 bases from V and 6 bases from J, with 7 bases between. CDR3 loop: CASSPTDGYTF. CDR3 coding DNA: TGTGCCAGCAGCCCCACCGATGGCTACACCTTC.

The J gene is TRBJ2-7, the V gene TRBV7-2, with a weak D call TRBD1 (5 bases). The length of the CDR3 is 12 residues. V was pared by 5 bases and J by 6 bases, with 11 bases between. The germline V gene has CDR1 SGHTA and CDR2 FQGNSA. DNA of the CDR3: TGTGCCAGCAGCACACAGGTATCCGAGCAGTACTTC. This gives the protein CASSTQVSEQYF.